This is a list of T cell receptor beta chains from one sample in a study of identifying expanded T cells in peripheral blood. Only in-frame clones appear in the TCRdb table, and some are missing; sequencing was by immunoSEQ multiplex PCR. The sample contains around 50,000 clones, around 90% of which appear only once. Specimen: blood. These receptors were obtained from a person aged 18 to 75 in good health. The CDR3 runs from the conserved cysteine through the conserved F or W. D genes are given only for firm matches. The size field is filled for only some rows; it gives once, few, many or a size class.

D gene	V gene	clone size	J gene	CDR3 DNA	CDR3 protein
TRBD1	TRBV5-1	once	TRBJ2-7	TGCGCCAGCAGTTTTACAGGGGCCACCGGCGAGCAGTACTTC	CASSFTGATGEQYF
TRBD2	TRBV2	.	TRBJ2-5	TGTGCCAGCACCCTTAATAGGGCAGCGGGGGAGACCCAGTACTTC	CASTLNRAAGETQYF
TRBD2	TRBV7-2	.	TRBJ2-1	TGTGCCAGCAGCCCATGGTCTAGCGGGACTAATGAGCAGTTCTTC	CASSPWSSGTNEQFF
TRBD1	TRBV28	.	TRBJ2-2	TGTGCCAGCACCGAAGGACAGGCCTATAACACCGGGGAGCTGTTTTTT	CASTEGQAYNTGELFF
.	TRBV2	.	TRBJ2-5	TGTGCCAGCGGACCAGGGGGGGAGACCCAGTACTTC	CASGPGGETQYF
.	TRBV9	.	TRBJ1-1	TGTGCCAGCAGCGCCGGGGCCGACACTGAAGCTTTCTTT	CASSAGADTEAFF
.	TRBV5-6	.	TRBJ2-5	TGTGCCAGCAGCTTGATCCAGGGAGGAGAGACCCAGTACTTC	CASSLIQGGETQYF
.	TRBV6-6	.	TRBJ2-3	TGTGCCAGCAGTTTAGGACTACGCACAGATACGCAGTATTTT	CASSLGLRTDTQYF
TRBD1	TRBV5-5	.	TRBJ1-2	TGTGCCAGCAGCTTACAGGGGCACGAAAGTAACACCTTC	CASSLQGHESNTF
.	TRBV9	.	TRBJ1-2	TGTGCCAGCAGCGTAGAGGCGTCAGGGCTCTATGGCTACACCTTC	CASSVEASGLYGYTF
TRBD1	TRBV30	.	TRBJ1-6	TGTGCCTGGAGTGGGGCTAGAACAGGGGGGCACAATTCACCCCTCCACTTT	CAWSGARTGGHNSPLHF
.	TRBV10-2	.	TRBJ2-1	TGCGCCAGCAGCCAACTTAACCCTAATGAGCAGTTCTTC	CASSQLNPNEQFF
TRBD2	TRBV28	.	TRBJ2-1	TGTGCCAGCGAGGGTCCGGGACTAGCGGGCCAGGATGAGCAGTTCTTC	CASEGPGLAGQDEQFF
TRBD1	TRBV27	.	TRBJ1-2	TGTGCCAGCAGCTCCAGGGGGCCCGACGGCTACACCTTC	CASSSRGPDGYTF
TRBD2	TRBV27	.	TRBJ2-1	TGTGCCAGCACCCCTCTGGGGGAGGGCCCGAATGAGCAGTTCTTC	CASTPLGEGPNEQFF
TRBD1	TRBV6-6	.	TRBJ1-2	TGTGCCAGCAGTTACCTGACAGGGAGTAACTATGGCTACACCTTC	CASSYLTGSNYGYTF
.	TRBV15	.	TRBJ2-7	TGTGCCACCAGCGGCCGACAGACCTACGAGCAGTACTTC	CATSGRQTYEQYF
.	TRBV18	.	TRBJ2-7	TGTGCCAGCTCAGCCGGACCGAACTACGAGCAGTACTTC	CASSAGPNYEQYF
TRBD2	TRBV6-1	.	TRBJ2-1	TGTGCCAGCAGTCCGCTCAGCCCGGGGGGAGGGGAGCAGTTCTTC	CASSPLSPGGGEQFF
.	TRBV7-2	.	TRBJ2-1	TGTGCCAGCAGCTTAGTACCACCTCAGGGGGAGCAGTTCTTC	CASSLVPPQGEQFF
TRBD2	TRBV7-9	once	TRBJ2-7	TGTGCCAGCAGCTTAGGACTAGCGGGAGGTCCCTACGAGCAGTACTTC	CASSLGLAGGPYEQYF
TRBD2	TRBV18	.	TRBJ2-7	TGTGCCAGCTCGCGGGGGAGCTCCTACGAGCAGTACTTC	CASSRGSSYEQYF
TRBD2	TRBV7-2	.	TRBJ2-5	TGTGCCAGCAGACGCTCTAGCGGGAGGGGAGAGACCCAGTACTTC	CASRRSSGRGETQYF
.	TRBV10-3	once	TRBJ1-2	TGTGCCATCAGTGAGTCGAGAGAGTATGGCTACACCTTC	CAISESREYGYTF
.	TRBV19	.	TRBJ1-2	TGTGCCAGTAGGGACAGAGATGCTAACTATGGCTACACCTTC	CASRDRDANYGYTF
.	TRBV10-3	.	TRBJ1-1	TGTGCCATCAGTGAGAATTTAAGGGCAGGCGGAGTAGCTTTCTTT	CAISENLRAGGVAFF
.	TRBV21-1	few	TRBJ2-7	TGTGCCAGCAGCATTCGGACAGCGAGCTCCTACGAGCAGTACTTC	CASSIRTASSYEQYF
TRBD1	TRBV6-6	.	TRBJ1-3	TGTGCCAGCGGGACAGGGGTAGGAAACACCATATATTTT	CASGTGVGNTIYF
.	TRBV19	.	TRBJ1-6	TGTGCCAGTAGTCCGATAGGGGGGGGTTCACCCCTCCACTTT	CASSPIGGGSPLHF